Following are 31 T cell receptor beta chains from one sample sequenced in a study of T cell responses to AZD1222 COVID-19 vaccine. Sequencing was performed with immunoSEQ multiplex PCR; in TCRdb, only in-frame clones are kept and a portion is missing. Here the sample spans around 66,000 clones, about four fifths being singletons. The sample in question was peripheral blood, obtained on day 0 of MenACWY control vaccination. These receptors all stem from an adult in good health.

The chain has TRBV29-1 and TRBJ1-1; 8 positions agree with TRBD1. This CDR3 is 15 amino acids long. Germline CDR1 reads SQVTM; CDR2 reads ANQGSEA. The trim removed 3 bases at V and 0 bases at J, leaving 6 bases unmatched. The CDR3 region is CSVERRGRLNTEAFF. In nucleotides, the CDR3 is TGCAGCGTTGAGCGCAGGGGGCGGTTGAACACTGAAGCTTTCTTT.

This chain uses TRBV14 with TRBJ2-1; 8 nucleotides match TRBD1. V shed 4 bases, J shed 7 bases, and the junction held 12 bases outside the gene matches. The CDR3 consists of 16 residues. CDR1 SGHDN and CDR2 FVKESK come from the germline V gene. This chain's CDR3 is CASSPQGQGIWNEQFF. Here the CDR3 DNA reads TGTGCCAGCAGCCCCCAAGGACAGGGTATTTGGAATGAGCAGTTCTTC.

The CDR3, as DNA: TGTGCCATCAGTGCGGGGGCGATGAACACTGAAGCTTTCTTT. Protein: CAISAGAMNTEAFF. This chain uses TRBV10-3 with TRBJ1-1, with a tentative D call TRBD1 (6 bases). There are 14 residues in the CDR3. Germline V gene data show CDR1 as ENHRY and CDR2 as SYGVKD. V dropped 4 bases and J dropped 0 bases, with 9 bases sitting between them.

This clone was observed a handful of times. The J gene is TRBJ1-1, the V gene TRBV28, with TRBD1 identical over 8 bases. J was trimmed by 5 bases and V by 3 bases; bases with no gene match: 8. The CDR3 has 15 amino acids. The germline V gene encodes CDR1 MDHEN and CDR2 SYDVKM. Here the CDR3 DNA reads TGTGCCAGCAGTTTCTTTATCAGGGGGCGGACTGAAGCTTTCTTT. This encodes CASSFFIRGRTEAFF.

The rearrangement uses TRBV19 and TRBJ1-1; perhaps TRBD1 as D (5 bases). This CDR3 spans 17 amino acids. V was trimmed by 4 bases and J by 2 bases, leaving 20 bases between them. CDR1 LNHDA and CDR2 SQIVND come from the germline V gene (reference sequence). The CDR3, as DNA: TGTGCCAGTAGTACTGAGACCGGGACGGCCTTTAACACTGAAGCTTTCTTT. Translated: CASSTETGTAFNTEAFF. Complete variable domain (other parts from reference TRBV19 and TRBJ1-1): DGGITQSPKYLFRKEGQNVTLSCEQNLNHDAMYWYRQDPGQGLRLIYYSQIVNDFQKGDIAEGYSVSREKKESFPLTVTSAQKNPTAFYLCASSTETGTAFNTEAFFGQGTRLTVV.

The count of this clone is one. The chain combines TRBV5-8 with TRBJ2-1, with 15 bases fitting TRBD2. The junction had 5 bases not matched to a gene; V was cut back by 1 base and J by 0 bases. The CDR3 length is 19 residues. The germline gives CDR1 SGHTS, CDR2 YDEGEE. The CDR3 sequence is CASSLKGLAGGSSYNEQFF. The CDR3 DNA sequence: TGTGCCAGCAGCTTGAAGGGACTAGCGGGAGGTAGCTCCTACAATGAGCAGTTCTTC. Filled out from reference TRBV5-8 and TRBJ2-1, the complete variable domain reads EAGVTQSPTHLIKTRGQQATLRCSPISGHTSVYWYQQALGLGLQFLLWYDEGEERNRGNFPPRFSGRQFPNYSSELNVNALELEDSALYLCASSLKGLAGGSSYNEQFFGPGTRLTVL.

The rearrangement uses TRBV15 and TRBJ2-7; 9 bases agree with TRBD1. The V and J ends lost 6 bases and 5 bases, in that order; junction bases with no gene match: 11. Per the germline V gene, CDR1 is LNHNV and CDR2 is YYDKDF (reference sequence). The CDR3 runs to 15 residues. DNA of the CDR3: TGTGCCACCAGTAAAGGGGGGACAGGGAACGACGAGCAGTACTTC. This translates into CATSKGGTGNDEQYF.

The table lists this clone with a few counts. The chain has TRBV19 and TRBJ1-4, with D unresolved. The CDR3 is made up of 14 amino acids. The germline V gene encodes CDR1 LNHDA and CDR2 SQIVND (reference sequence). V lost 6 bases and J 5 bases, leaving 13 bases between the germline ends. CDR3 nucleotide sequence: TGTGCCAGTAGCACCGGCAGAGAGAATGAAAAACTGTTTTTT. Residues: CASSTGRENEKLFF.

The V gene is TRBV15, the J gene TRBJ1-2; D possibly corresponds to TRBD1 (5 bases). Trimming removed 0 bases from V and 14 bases from J, with 16 bases in between. This CDR3 contains 13 residues. Germline V gives CDR1 LNHNV, CDR2 YYDKDF (reference sequence). For the CDR3, the DNA is TGTGCCACCAGCAGAGATCCCTCGGGGGAGAGAACCTTC. This codes for CATSRDPSGERTF.

This clone has a handful of counts. The chain is built from TRBV2 and TRBJ2-2; weak D call: TRBD1 (6 bases). V was shortened by 6 bases and J by 0 bases, with 11 bases between the two germline ends. The CDR3 is made up of 15 amino acids. Germline CDR1 and CDR2: SNHLY and FYNNEI. In DNA form, the CDR3 reads TGTGCCAGCAGGAGGGGGATCTCGAACACCGGGGAGCTGTTTTTT. Translating it yields CASRRGISNTGELFF.

This chain links TRBV6-1 with TRBJ2-1; 9 bases match TRBD1. This CDR3 has 17 amino acids. Losses at the gene ends were 1 base for V and 0 bases for J; bases not matched to a gene: 4. The germline V gene has CDR1 MNHNS and CDR2 SASEGT. In DNA form, the CDR3 reads TGTGCCAGCAGTGAAGGTAGGGGACAGGGCTCCTACAATGAGCAGTTCTTC. Amino acids: CASSEGRGQGSYNEQFF.

This sequence joins TRBV12-3 or TRBV12-4 and TRBJ2-7; D might be TRBD1 (5 bases). The CDR3 is made up of 13 amino acids. V lost 3 bases and J lost 2, with 8 bases in between. The CDR3 DNA sequence: TGTGCCAGCAGTTTTCAGGGTGCCTACGAGCAGTACTTC. As protein: CASSFQGAYEQYF.

The genes are TRBV6-5 and TRBJ1-3; 7 bases match TRBD1. Per germline, CDR1 MNHEY and CDR2 SVGAGI. This CDR3 spans 15 amino acids. The V gene end was trimmed by 5 bases and the J gene end by 2 bases; junction bases not matched to a gene: 6. DNA for the CDR3: TGTGCCAGCAGTCCGGAGGGGGCCCCTGGAAACACCATATATTTT. It encodes CASSPEGAPGNTIYF.

This chain joins TRBV11-2 and TRBJ2-2; D possibly corresponds to TRBD1 (6 bases). The CDR3 covers 16 residues. Germline V gene sequence: CDR1 SGHAT, CDR2 FQNNGV. Trimming removed 2 bases from V and 7 bases from J, with 17 bases in between. The CDR3 sequence is CASSLIRAGEGGELFF. The CDR3 bases are TGTGCCAGCAGCTTAATTCGGGCAGGGGAAGGCGGGGAGCTGTTTTTT.

The gene calls are TRBV4-3 and TRBJ2-1; the D call may be TRBD1 or TRBD2 (5 bases each). V was clipped by 0 bases and J by 8 bases, with 14 bases between them. CDR1 and CDR2 (germline): LGHNA, YSLEER. There are 15 residues in the CDR3. The CDR3 spells CASSQEWGTADEQFF. The CDR3 nucleotides read TGCGCCAGCAGCCAAGAATGGGGGACGGCGGATGAGCAGTTCTTC.

The rearrangement uses TRBV2 and TRBJ1-6; no clear D. This CDR3 is 15 amino acids long. With 7 bases removed from V and 7 bases from J, the gap between germline ends came to 17 bases. Per the germline V gene, CDR1 is SNHLY and CDR2 is FYNNEI. The CDR3 coding sequence is TGTGCCAGCAAAGAAAGAGACAAAAGAAATTCACCCCTCCACTTT. Protein: CASKERDKRNSPLHF. The full variable domain, with the rest looked up from reference TRBV2 and TRBJ1-6, is EPEVTQTPSHQVTQMGQEVILRCVPISNHLYFYWYRQILGQKVEFLVSFYNNEISEKSEIFDDQFSVERPDGSNFTLKIRSTKLEDSAMYFCASKERDKRNSPLHFGNGTRLTVT.

This clone was detected only once. The chain has TRBV6-5 and TRBJ1-1; TRBD1 aligns across 9 bases. The CDR3 loop spans 13 amino acids. Germline V gene lookup returns CDR1 MNHEY and CDR2 SVGAGI. V dropped 8 bases and J dropped 7; count of bases not matched to a gene: 8. CDR3 coding DNA: TGTGCCAGCGGTCCGGACAGGGGTCTTGAAGCTTTCTTT. Residues: CASGPDRGLEAFF.

This chain joins TRBV2 and TRBJ1-1, with D tentatively TRBD1 (5 bases). Germline CDR1 reads SNHLY; CDR2 reads FYNNEI. The CDR3 is 13 amino acids. V lost 7 bases, J lost 4 bases, and 13 bases lay in between. The CDR3 spells CASTKGEGTEAFF. For the CDR3, the DNA is TGTGCCAGCACCAAAGGGGAGGGCACTGAAGCTTTCTTT.

The chain has TRBV7-8 and TRBJ1-2, with D hard to call. Trimming pared 5 bases from V and 5 bases from J, leaving 12 bases between. This CDR3 region has 13 residues. Germline CDR1 and CDR2: SGHVS and FQNEAQ. For the CDR3, the DNA is TGTGCCAGCAGCCTCCCGGGCCTTTATGGCTACACCTTC. Translation: CASSLPGLYGYTF.

The chain has TRBV7-3 and TRBJ2-6; TRBD1 agrees at 9 bases. This CDR3 contains 18 residues. CDR1 and CDR2 (germline): SGHTA, FQGTGA. Trimming removed 3 bases from V and 0 bases from J; junction bases left unmatched: 6. The CDR3 nucleotides read TGTGCCAGCAGCTTCTCCGGGACAGGGACCTCTGGGGCCAACGTCCTGACTTTC. Protein product: CASSFSGTGTSGANVLTF.

This clone was seen a few times. Here the CDR3 DNA reads TGTGCCAGCAGACCTAGGAGGGGCTCCTACGAGCAGTACTTC. This sequence encodes CASRPRRGSYEQYF. This chain uses TRBV6-2 or TRBV6-3 with TRBJ2-7; perhaps TRBD2 as D (6 bases). The CDR3 runs to 14 residues. With 6 bases removed from V and 0 bases from J, the gap between germline ends came to 12 bases. Germline V CDR1 and CDR2: MNHEY, SVGEGT.

V usage is TRBV7-9 and J usage is TRBJ2-3, with TRBD1 matching 8 bases. The CDR3 has 14 residues. Germline CDR1 reads SEHNR; CDR2 reads FQNEAQ (reference sequence). The J segment lost 5 bases and the V segment lost 5 bases, leaving 6 bases of the junction unmatched. The CDR3 spells CASSRQGQGDTQYF. CDR3 nucleotides: TGTGCCAGCAGCCGACAGGGGCAGGGAGATACGCAGTATTTT.

The chain has TRBV30 and TRBJ2-5; D may match TRBD1 or TRBD2 (6 bases each). CDR3 length: 14 amino acids. Trimming left V 5 bases short and J 4 bases short, with 17 bases between. Germline loops: CDR1 GTSNPN, CDR2 SVGIG (reference sequence). CDR3 DNA sequence: TGTGCCTGGTCGCCGGGGGCCAAGGGAGAGACCCAGTACTTC. Translating it yields CAWSPGAKGETQYF.

This CDR3 reads CASSPEGDTQYF. CDR3 nucleotides: TGTGCCAGCTCACCAGAAGGAGATACGCAGTATTTT. The chain couples TRBV18 to TRBJ2-3; no definite D call. Trimming took off 2 bases at V and 5 bases at J, with 5 bases between the two ends. Germline CDR1 is KGHSH and CDR2 is LQKENI. The CDR3 runs 12 residues.

V gene TRBV4-1 combines with J gene TRBJ1-4, with D possibly matching TRBD1 (6 bases). The germline gives CDR1 MGHRA, CDR2 YSYEKL. Between the trimmed V and J ends, which lost 4 bases and 4 bases, there was a span of 16 bases. This CDR3 has 16 amino acids. In DNA, the CDR3 is TGCGCCAGCAGCCCCTCCTCCGGGACAATTAATGAAAAACTGTTTTTT. Amino acids: CASSPSSGTINEKLFF.

The chain carries TRBV6-5 and TRBJ2-1, with TRBD2 identical over 8 bases. The CDR3 has 15 residues. Germline V gene sequence: CDR1 MNHEY, CDR2 SVGAGI. The junction had 11 bases not matched to a gene; V was cut back by 5 bases and J by 8 bases. The chain's CDR3 is CASSPGLAGRDEQFF. CDR3 in DNA: TGTGCCAGCAGTCCCGGACTAGCTGGGCGGGATGAGCAGTTCTTC.

The chain couples TRBV15 to TRBJ2-1, with D possibly being TRBD1 or TRBD2 (7 bases each). Trimming took off 2 bases at V and 8 bases at J, with 10 bases between the two ends. Per germline, CDR1 LNHNV and CDR2 YYDKDF (reference sequence). CDR3 length equals 13 residues. The chain's CDR3 is CATSRQGGDEQFF. The CDR3 coding sequence is TGTGCCACCAGCAGACAGGGGGGGGATGAGCAGTTCTTC. The full variable domain, in which reference TRBV15 and TRBJ2-1 provide the parts outside the CDR3, is DAMVIQNPRYQVTQFGKPVTLSCSQTLNHNVMYWYQQKSSQAPKLLFHYYDKDFNNEADTPDNFQSRRPNTSFCFLDIRSPGLGDTAMYLCATSRQGGDEQFFGPGTRLTVL.

The CDR3 bases are TGTGCCAGCAGCCCTGGACTTCTTGGGACCTCCTATGGCTACACCTTC. Translating gives CASSPGLLGTSYGYTF. The chain recombines TRBV7-9 with TRBJ1-2; maybe TRBD1 (5 bases). The CDR3 spans 16 residues. The V gene's germline CDR1 is SEHNR and CDR2 FQNEAQ (reference sequence). Trimming left V 5 bases short and J 4 bases short, with 20 bases between.

This clone came up once. The rearrangement links TRBV7-9 to TRBJ2-7; the D is unclear. CDR1 SEHNR and CDR2 FQNEAQ come from the germline V gene (reference sequence). The CDR3 is 17 residues long. The germline V and J ends were trimmed by 5 bases and 3 bases, with 23 bases remaining between them. The CDR3 nucleotides read TGTGCCAGCAGCCGCGACTCAGGAGTCTTGTTGCTCTACGAGCAGTACTTC. It specifies CASSRDSGVLLLYEQYF. The variable domain in full, completed from reference TRBV7-9 and TRBJ2-7, reads DTGVSQNPRHKITKRGQNVTFRCDPISEHNRLYWYRQTLGQGPEFLTYFQNEAQLEKSRLLSDRFSAERPKGSFSTLEIQRTEQGDSAMYLCASSRDSGVLLLYEQYFGPGTRLTVT.

This chain links TRBV20-1 with TRBJ1-1; D might be TRBD1 (6 bases). This CDR3 region has 13 residues. From germline, CDR1 is DFQATT and CDR2 SNEGSKA (reference sequence). The V end lost 3 bases, the J end lost 3 bases, and 11 bases lay between the germline ends. The CDR3 here is CSASSGAHTEAFF. The DNA of the CDR3 is TGCAGTGCTAGTTCGGGGGCGCACACTGAAGCTTTCTTT.

This chain joins TRBV6-5 and TRBJ1-5; D unclear. V shed 6 bases and J shed 4 bases, with 10 bases lying between them. Germline V gives CDR1 MNHEY, CDR2 SVGAGI. The CDR3 runs to 13 residues. CDR3 protein: CASSSIINQPQHF. As DNA, the CDR3 is TGTGCCAGCAGCTCAATCATTAATCAGCCCCAGCATTTT.